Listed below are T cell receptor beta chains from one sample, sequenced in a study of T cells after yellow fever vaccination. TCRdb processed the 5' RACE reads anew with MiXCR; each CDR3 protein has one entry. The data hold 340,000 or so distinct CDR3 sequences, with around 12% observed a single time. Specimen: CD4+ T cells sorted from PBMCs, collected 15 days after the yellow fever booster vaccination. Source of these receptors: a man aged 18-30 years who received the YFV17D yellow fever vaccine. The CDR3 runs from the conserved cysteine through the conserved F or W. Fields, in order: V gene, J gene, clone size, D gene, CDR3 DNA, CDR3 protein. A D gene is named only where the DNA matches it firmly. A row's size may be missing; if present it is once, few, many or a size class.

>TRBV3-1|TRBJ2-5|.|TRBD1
TGTGCCAGCAGCCACCCGGGACAGGGGAAAGAGACCCAGTACTTC
CASSHPGQGKETQYF
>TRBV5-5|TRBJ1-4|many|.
TGTGCCAGCAGCTTGAGTATCAGGGGACTGGATGAAAAACTGTTTTTT
CASSLSIRGLDEKLFF
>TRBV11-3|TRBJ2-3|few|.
TGTGCCAGCAGCTTAGATGGGGGAGGTACGCAGTATTTT
CASSLDGGGTQYF
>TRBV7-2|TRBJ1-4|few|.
TGTGCCAGCAGCTTAGGCGGGAGGAGGAATGAAAAACTGTTTTTT
CASSLGGRRNEKLFF
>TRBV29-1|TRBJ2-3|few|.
TGCAGCATCCGCCCCGGGGATACGCAGTATTTT
CSIRPGDTQYF
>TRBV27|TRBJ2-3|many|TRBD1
TGTGCCACCAAGGGACAGGGCGCAGATACGCAGTATTTT
CATKGQGADTQYF
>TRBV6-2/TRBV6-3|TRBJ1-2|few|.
TGTGCCAGCAGTCCCGGGGGTGCCTCTGGCTACACCTTC
CASSPGGASGYTF
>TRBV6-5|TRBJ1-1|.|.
TGTGCCAGCAGTGTGCTGGGGGGTAAGACTTTCTTT
CASSVLGGKTFF
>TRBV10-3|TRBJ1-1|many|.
TGTGCCAGTAATGACAACCTGAACACTGAAGCTTTCTTT
CASNDNLNTEAFF
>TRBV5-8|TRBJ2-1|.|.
TGTGCCAGCAGCTTGAGTGTGAATGAGCAGTTCTTC
CASSLSVNEQFF
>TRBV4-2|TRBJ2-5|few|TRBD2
TGTGCCAGCAGCCGAAGACTAGCGGGGGTGAGAGAGACCCAGTACTTC
CASSRRLAGVRETQYF
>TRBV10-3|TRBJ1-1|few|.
TGTGCCATCAGTCTCACCCGAGGGGACGGTGAAGCTTTCTTT
CAISLTRGDGEAFF
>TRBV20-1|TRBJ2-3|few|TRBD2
TGCAGTGCTCGCCGACTAGCGGGGGGTTCCACAGATACGCAGTATTTT
CSARRLAGGSTDTQYF
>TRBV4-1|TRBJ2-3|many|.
TGCGCCAGCAGCGGGAGTCCAGATACGCAGTATTTT
CASSGSPDTQYF
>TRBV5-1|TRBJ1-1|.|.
TGCGCCAGCAGCTTTGCAGGGCTGAACACTGAAGCTTTCTTT
CASSFAGLNTEAFF
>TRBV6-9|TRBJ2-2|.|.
TGTGCCAGCAGTTATATCTCCGGGACACCTGGTGACGCGAACACCGGGGAGCTGTTTTTT
CASSYISGTPGDANTGELFF
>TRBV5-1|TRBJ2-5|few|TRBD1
TGCGCCAGCAGCATGGGACAGGCTCAGGAGACCCAGTACTTC
CASSMGQAQETQYF
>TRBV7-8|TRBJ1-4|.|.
TGTGCCAGCAGCCAGGACAGCTTCCTGAATGAAAAACTGTTTTTT
CASSQDSFLNEKLFF
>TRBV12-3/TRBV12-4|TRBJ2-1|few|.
TGTGCCAGCAGCCCAAGGGGGGTAGGTGAGCAGTTCTTC
CASSPRGVGEQFF
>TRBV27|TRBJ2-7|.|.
TGTGCCAGCAGTTTATCGAGGCAGTTGAGCCTCTTCGAGCAGTACTTC
CASSLSRQLSLFEQYF
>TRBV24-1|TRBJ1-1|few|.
TGTGCCACCTCAAGGGGAAGCGGCACTGAAGCTTTCTTT
CATSRGSGTEAFF
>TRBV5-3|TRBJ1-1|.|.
TGTGCCAGAAGCTCGTCTCTGGGGGGTCCTGAAGCTTTCTTT
CARSSSLGGPEAFF
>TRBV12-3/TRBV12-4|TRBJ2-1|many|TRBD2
TGTGCCAGCAGCCTCAGACTAGCGGGGGGACCCCGGTTCTTC
CASSLRLAGGPRFF
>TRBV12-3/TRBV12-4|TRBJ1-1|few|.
TGTGCCAGCAGTTTAGCAACAGGGAGAGCTTTCTTT
CASSLATGRAFF
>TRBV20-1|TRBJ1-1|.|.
TGCAGTGCTCGACGTGGAGGGAACTCGAACACTGAAGCTTTCTTT
CSARRGGNSNTEAFF
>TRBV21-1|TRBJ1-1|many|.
TGTGCCAGCAGCGCTCGTCCGGGACAGCAGGACACTGAAGCTTTCTTT
CASSARPGQQDTEAFF
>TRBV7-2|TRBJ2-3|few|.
TGTGCCAGCAGCGTTTTAAGGACAGATACGCAGTATTTT
CASSVLRTDTQYF
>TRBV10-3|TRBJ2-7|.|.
TGTGCCATCAGTGCCGCGAGAGGGATACTCTACGAGCAGTACTTC
CAISAARGILYEQYF
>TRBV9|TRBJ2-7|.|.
TGTGCCAGCAGCGTAGGAGGGACCCACTCCTACGAGCAGTACTTC
CASSVGGTHSYEQYF
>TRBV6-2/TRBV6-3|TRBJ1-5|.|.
TGTGCCAGCAGTGCGCCGGGGGGCGGAAGCAATCAGCCCCAGCATTTT
CASSAPGGGSNQPQHF
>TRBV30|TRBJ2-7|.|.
TGTGCCTGGAGTTGGGGGGTCTACGAGCAGTACTTC
CAWSWGVYEQYF
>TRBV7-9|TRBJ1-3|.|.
TGTGCCAGCAGCTTCAATCCTATCTCGGGCGGTGGAAACACCATATATTTT
CASSFNPISGGGNTIYF
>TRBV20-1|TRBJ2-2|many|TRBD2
TGCAGTGCTAGAGCGACTAGCGGGGGGCGGGGCACCGGGGAGCTGTTTTTT
CSARATSGGRGTGELFF
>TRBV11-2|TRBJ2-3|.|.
TGTGCCAGCAGCTTAGAGGCGACGTCCAGGAATACGCAGTATTTT
CASSLEATSRNTQYF
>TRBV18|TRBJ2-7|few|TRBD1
TGTGCCAGCTCCCAGGGACAGGTCTACGAGCAGTACTTC
CASSQGQVYEQYF
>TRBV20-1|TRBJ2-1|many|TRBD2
TGCAGTGCTAGAGATGAGCGGGAGACCTACAATGAGCAGTTCTTC
CSARDERETYNEQFF
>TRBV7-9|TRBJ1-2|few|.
TGTGCCAGCAGCGGCCTACGGGGCGCGGACTATGGCTACACCTTC
CASSGLRGADYGYTF
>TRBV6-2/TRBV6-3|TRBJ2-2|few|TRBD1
TGTGCCAGCAGTTACGGGGACAGGGGGATCCGAACCGGGGAGCTGTTTTTT
CASSYGDRGIRTGELFF
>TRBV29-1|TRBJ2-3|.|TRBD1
TGCAGCGTTGAAGATGAGTCAGGGGGTGATACGCAGTATTTT
CSVEDESGGDTQYF
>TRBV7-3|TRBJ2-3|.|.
TGTGCCAGCAGCCCCCCCTCAGATACGCAGTATTTT
CASSPPSDTQYF
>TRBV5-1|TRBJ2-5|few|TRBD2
TGCGCCAGCACCCCGGGAGGGGCGAGTGAGACCCAGTACTTC
CASTPGGASETQYF
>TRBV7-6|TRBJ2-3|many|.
TGTGCCAGCAGCGCCTACTTGGATACGCAGTATTTT
CASSAYLDTQYF
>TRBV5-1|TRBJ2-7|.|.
TGCGCCAGCAGCTTTACCGGGACCATGTACGAGCAGTACTTC
CASSFTGTMYEQYF
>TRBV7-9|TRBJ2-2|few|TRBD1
TGTGCCAGCAGCCCCTCCGGGTCAGGGACAGCTTACACCGGGGAGCTGTTTTTT
CASSPSGSGTAYTGELFF
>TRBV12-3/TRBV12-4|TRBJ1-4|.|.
TGTGCCAGCGTGATCGGGCAGGGCGGTGAAAAACTGTTTTTT
CASVIGQGGEKLFF
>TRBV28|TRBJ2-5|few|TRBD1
TGTGCCAGCAGTCGGACAGGGGGATGGACCCAGTACTTC
CASSRTGGWTQYF
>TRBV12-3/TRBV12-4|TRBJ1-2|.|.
TGTGCCAGCAGTTTAGTCGCGGGCAACTATGGCTACACCTTC
CASSLVAGNYGYTF
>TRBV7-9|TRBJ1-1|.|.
TGTGCCAGCAGACCCGCGGCACAGGGAAATACTGAAGCTTTCTTT
CASRPAAQGNTEAFF
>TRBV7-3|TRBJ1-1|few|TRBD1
TGTGCCAGCAGCTTAAATGGGGACAGATTGAACACTGAAGCTTTCTTT
CASSLNGDRLNTEAFF
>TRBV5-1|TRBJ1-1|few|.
TGCGCCAGCAGCTTGGGAGGGGAGGAAGCTTTCTTT
CASSLGGEEAFF
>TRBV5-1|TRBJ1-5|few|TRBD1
TGCGCCAGCAGCTTGGACTACAGGGGTAATCAGCCCCAGCATTTT
CASSLDYRGNQPQHF